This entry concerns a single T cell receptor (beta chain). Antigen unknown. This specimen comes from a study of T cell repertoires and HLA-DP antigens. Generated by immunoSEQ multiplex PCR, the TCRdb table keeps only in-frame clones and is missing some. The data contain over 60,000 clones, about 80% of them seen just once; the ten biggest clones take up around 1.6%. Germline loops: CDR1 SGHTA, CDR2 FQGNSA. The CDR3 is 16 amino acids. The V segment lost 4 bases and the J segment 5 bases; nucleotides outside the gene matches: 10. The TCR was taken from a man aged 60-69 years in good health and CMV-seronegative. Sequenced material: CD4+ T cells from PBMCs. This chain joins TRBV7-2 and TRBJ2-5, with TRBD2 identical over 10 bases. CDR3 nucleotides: TGTGCCAGCAGCTCCCCGTGGAGCGGGAGGGGGGAGACCCAGTACTTC. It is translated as CASSSPWSGRGETQYF. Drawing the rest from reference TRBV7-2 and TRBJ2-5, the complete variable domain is GAGVSQSPSNKVTEKGKDVELRCDPISGHTALYWYRQSLGQGLEFLIYFQGNSAPDKSGLPSDRFSAERTGGSVSTLTIQRTQQEDSAVYLCASSSPWSGRGETQYFGPGTRLLVL.